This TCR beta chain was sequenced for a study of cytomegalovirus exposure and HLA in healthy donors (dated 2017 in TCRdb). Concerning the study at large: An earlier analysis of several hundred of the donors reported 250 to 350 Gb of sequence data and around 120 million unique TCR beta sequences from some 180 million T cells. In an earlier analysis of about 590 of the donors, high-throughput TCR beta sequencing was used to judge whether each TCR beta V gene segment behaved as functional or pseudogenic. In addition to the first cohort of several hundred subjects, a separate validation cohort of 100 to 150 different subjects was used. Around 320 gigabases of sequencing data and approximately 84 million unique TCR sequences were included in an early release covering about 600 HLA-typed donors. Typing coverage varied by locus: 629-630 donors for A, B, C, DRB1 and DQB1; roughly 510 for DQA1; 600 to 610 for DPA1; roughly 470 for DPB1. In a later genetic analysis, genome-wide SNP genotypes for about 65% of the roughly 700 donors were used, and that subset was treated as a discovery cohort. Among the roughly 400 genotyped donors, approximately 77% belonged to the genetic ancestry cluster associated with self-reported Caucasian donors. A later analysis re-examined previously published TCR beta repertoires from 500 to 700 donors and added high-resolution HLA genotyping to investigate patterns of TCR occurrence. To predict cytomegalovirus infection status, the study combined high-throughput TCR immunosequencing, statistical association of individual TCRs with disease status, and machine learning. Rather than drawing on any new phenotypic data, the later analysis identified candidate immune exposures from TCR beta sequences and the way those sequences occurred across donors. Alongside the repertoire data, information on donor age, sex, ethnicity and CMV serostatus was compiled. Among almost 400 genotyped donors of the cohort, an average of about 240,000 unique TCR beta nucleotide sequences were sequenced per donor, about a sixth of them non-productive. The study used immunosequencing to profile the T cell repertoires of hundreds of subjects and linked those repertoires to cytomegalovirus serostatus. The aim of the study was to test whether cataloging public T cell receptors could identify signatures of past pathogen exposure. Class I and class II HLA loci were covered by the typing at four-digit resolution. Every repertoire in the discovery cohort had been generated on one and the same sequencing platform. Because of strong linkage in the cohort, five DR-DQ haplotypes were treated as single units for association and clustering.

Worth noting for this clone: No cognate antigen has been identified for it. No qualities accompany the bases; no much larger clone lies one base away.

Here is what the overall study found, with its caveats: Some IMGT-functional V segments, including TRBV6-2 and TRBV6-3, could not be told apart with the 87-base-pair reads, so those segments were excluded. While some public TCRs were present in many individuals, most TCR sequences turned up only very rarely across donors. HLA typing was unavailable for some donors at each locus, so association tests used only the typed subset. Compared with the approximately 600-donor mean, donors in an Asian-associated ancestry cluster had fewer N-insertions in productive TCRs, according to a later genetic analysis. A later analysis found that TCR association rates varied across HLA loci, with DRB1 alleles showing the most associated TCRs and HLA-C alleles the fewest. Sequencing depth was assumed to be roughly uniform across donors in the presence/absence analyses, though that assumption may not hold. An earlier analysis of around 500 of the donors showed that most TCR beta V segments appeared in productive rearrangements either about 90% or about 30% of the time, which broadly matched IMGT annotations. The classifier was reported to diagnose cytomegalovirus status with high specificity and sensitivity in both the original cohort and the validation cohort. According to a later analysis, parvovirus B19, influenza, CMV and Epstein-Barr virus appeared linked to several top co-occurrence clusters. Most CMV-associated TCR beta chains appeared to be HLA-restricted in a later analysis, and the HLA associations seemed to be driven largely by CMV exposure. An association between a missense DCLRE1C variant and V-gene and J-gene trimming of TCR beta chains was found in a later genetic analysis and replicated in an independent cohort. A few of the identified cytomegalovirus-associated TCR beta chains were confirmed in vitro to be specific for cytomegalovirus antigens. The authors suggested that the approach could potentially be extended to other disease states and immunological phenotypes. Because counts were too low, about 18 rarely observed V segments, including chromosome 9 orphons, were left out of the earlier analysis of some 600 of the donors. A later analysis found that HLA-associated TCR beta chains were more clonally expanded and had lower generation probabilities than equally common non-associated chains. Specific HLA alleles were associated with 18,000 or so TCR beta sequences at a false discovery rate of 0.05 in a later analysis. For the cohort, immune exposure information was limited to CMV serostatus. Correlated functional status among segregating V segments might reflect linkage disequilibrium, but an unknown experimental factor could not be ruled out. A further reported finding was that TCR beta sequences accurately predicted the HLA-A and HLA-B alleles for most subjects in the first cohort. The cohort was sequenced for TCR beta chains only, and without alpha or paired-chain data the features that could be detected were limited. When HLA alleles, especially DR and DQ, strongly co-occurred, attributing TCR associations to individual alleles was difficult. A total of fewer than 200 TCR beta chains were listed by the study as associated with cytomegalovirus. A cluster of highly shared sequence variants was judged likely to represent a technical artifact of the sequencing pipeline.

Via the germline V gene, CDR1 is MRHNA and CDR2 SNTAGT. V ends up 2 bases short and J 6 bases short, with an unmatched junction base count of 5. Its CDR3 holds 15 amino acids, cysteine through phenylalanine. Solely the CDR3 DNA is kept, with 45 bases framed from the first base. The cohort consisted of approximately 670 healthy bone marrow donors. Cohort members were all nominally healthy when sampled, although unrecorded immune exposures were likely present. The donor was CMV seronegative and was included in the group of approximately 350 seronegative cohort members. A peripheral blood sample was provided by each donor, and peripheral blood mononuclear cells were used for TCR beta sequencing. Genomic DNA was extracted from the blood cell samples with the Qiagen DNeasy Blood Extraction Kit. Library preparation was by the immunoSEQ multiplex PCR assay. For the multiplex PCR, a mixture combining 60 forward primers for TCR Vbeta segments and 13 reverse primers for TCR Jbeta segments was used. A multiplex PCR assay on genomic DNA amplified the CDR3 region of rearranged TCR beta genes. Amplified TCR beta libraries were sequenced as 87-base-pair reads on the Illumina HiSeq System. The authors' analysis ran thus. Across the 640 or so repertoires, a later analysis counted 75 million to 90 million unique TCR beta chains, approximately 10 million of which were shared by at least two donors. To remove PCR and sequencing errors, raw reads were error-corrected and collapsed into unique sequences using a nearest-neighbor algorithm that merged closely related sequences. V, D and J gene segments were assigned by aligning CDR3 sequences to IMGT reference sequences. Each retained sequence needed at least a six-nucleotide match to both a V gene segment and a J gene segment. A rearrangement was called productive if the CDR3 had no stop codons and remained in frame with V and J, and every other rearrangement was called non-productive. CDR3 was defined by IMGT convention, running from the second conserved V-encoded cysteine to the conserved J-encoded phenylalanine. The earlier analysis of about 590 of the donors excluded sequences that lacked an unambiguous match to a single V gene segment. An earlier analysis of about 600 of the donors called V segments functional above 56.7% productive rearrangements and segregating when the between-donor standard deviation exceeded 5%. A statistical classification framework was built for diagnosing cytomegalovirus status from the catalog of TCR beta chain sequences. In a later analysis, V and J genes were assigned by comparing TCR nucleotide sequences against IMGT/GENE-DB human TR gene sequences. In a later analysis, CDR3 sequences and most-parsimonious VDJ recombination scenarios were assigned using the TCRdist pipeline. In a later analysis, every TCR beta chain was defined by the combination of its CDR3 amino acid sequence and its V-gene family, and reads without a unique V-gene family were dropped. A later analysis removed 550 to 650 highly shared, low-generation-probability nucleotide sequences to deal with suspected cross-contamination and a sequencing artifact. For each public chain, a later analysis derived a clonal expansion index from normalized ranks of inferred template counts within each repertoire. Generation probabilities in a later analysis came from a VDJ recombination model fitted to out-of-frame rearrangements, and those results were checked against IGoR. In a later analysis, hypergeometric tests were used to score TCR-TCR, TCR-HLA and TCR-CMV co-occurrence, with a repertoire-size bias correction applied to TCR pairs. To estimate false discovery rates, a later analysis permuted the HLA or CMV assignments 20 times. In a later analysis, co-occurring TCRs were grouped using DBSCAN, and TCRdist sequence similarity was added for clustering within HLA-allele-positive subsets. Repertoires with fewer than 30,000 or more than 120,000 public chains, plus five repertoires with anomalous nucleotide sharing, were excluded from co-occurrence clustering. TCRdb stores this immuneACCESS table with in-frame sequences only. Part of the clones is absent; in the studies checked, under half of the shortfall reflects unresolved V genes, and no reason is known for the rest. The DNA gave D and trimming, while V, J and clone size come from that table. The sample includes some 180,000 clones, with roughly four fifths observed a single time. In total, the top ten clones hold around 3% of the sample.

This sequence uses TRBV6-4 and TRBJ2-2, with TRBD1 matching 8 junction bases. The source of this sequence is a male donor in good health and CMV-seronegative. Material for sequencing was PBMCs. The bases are TGTGCCAGCAGTGACAACAGGACAGGGTCCGGGGAGCTGTTTTTT. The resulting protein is CASSDNRTGSGELFF.